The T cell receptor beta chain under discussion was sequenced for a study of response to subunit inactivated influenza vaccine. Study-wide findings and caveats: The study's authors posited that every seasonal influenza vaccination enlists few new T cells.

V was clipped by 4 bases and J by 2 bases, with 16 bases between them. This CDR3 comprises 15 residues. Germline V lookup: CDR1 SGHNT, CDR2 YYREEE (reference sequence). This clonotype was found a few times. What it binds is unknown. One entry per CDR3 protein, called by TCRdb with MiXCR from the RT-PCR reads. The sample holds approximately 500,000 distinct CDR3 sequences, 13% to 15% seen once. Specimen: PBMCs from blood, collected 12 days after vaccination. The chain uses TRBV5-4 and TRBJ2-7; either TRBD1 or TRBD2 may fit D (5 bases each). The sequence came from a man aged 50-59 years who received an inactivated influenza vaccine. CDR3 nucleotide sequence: TGTGCCAGCAGCCAAGGACTCCTAGGGGCCTACGAGCAGTACTTC. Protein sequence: CASSQGLLGAYEQYF.